This passage covers 2 T cell receptor beta chains from one sample sequenced in a study of shared clonotypes between healthy human individuals. Sequencing used immunoSEQ multiplex PCR; TCRdb keeps in-frame clones, though not all of them. The table lists 550,000 to 700,000 clones, 60% to 75% of them singletons. Sequencing was performed on memory CD4+ T cells sorted from blood. Described subset: CD45RA-negative fraction. Receptors originate from a woman aged 25 to 39 in good health.

J is TRBJ2-5 and V is TRBV14; D gene ambiguous. This CDR3 has 13 amino acids. The V gene lost 5 bases and the J gene lost 0 bases, with 7 bases spanning the gap. Germline V gene data show CDR1 as SGHDN and CDR2 as FVKESK. CDR3 loop: CASSGSYQETQYF. For the CDR3, the DNA is TGTGCCAGCAGCGGATCGTACCAAGAGACCCAGTACTTC.

The chain uses TRBV29-1 and TRBJ2-2; 7 bases are shared with TRBD1. Germline CDR1 is SQVTM and CDR2 is ANQGSEA. V lost 6 bases and J lost 3; bases outside the gene matches: 7. The CDR3 extends over 14 amino acids. Here the CDR3 reads CSVRKGADTGELFF. The CDR3 nucleotides read TGCAGCGTCCGGAAGGGGGCTGACACCGGGGAGCTGTTTTTT.